This section outlines one T cell receptor (beta chain) sequence together with its context. The sample comes from a study of technical replicates of blood from a handful of donors. The assay was immunoSEQ multiplex PCR, and TCRdb's table has in-frame clones only and misses some. The sample holds more than 70,000 clones, roughly nine tenths seen once. The origin of this receptor is a human donor in good health. Sequencing input: T cells isolated from PBMCs.

The CDR3 spells CASSAYTGSGNTIYF. CDR3 DNA sequence: TGCGCCAGCAGCGCCTATACAGGTTCTGGAAACACCATATATTTT. This rearrangement joins TRBV5-1 to TRBJ1-3; maybe TRBD1 (5 bases). The CDR3 is 15 residues long. In germline, CDR1 is SGHRS, CDR2 YFSETQ. V was clipped by 4 bases and J by 1 base, with 12 bases between them.